The 32 T cell receptor beta chains in this list originate from one sample, sequenced in a study of cytomegalovirus exposure and HLA in healthy donors. It was with 60 Vbeta and 13 Jbeta primers that the PCR ran. The method was immunoSEQ multiplex PCR; TCRdb's version includes in-frame clones alone and lacks a portion of them. The table lists approximately 180,000 clones, roughly 79% of them singletons, with 2.9% in the top ten. The sample taken for sequencing was PBMCs. These receptors all stem from a male donor in good health and CMV-seronegative.

J is TRBJ2-2 and V is TRBV5-5, with D hard to call. This CDR3 is built from 14 residues. Trimming shortened V by 6 bases and J by 0 bases, and 9 bases separated the two germline ends. CDR1 SGHKS and CDR2 YYEKEE come from the germline V gene (reference sequence). CDR3 in DNA: TGTGCCAGCAACTCAAATACGAACACCGGGGAGCTGTTTTTT. This codes for CASNSNTNTGELFF.

This clone occurred once. This sequence joins TRBV7-9 and TRBJ2-1; TRBD1 aligns across 9 bases. The germline V gene has CDR1 SEHNR and CDR2 FQNEAQ (reference sequence). The junction had 7 bases not matched to a gene; V was cut back by 5 bases and J by 5 bases. The CDR3 loop spans 15 amino acids. Here the CDR3 reads CASSPGQGKDNEQFF. For the CDR3, the DNA is TGTGCCAGCAGCCCGGGACAGGGAAAGGACAATGAGCAGTTCTTC.

V and J are TRBV28 and TRBJ2-1; 11 nucleotides match TRBD2. The V gene's germline CDR1 is MDHEN and CDR2 SYDVKM. The CDR3 consists of 18 residues. The ends lost 5 bases at V and 2 bases at J; junction bases unmatched: 11. The CDR3 loop is CASSPPTSGSLPYNEQFF. CDR3 coding DNA: TGTGCCAGCAGTCCCCCTACTAGCGGGAGTCTTCCCTACAATGAGCAGTTCTTC.

The V and J genes are TRBV28 and TRBJ1-2; 8 positions match TRBD1. V lost 1 base and J lost 7; bases outside the gene matches: 8. There are 15 residues in the CDR3. Looked up from germline, CDR1 is MDHEN and CDR2 is SYDVKM. This chain's CDR3 is CASSLSPGGYSGYTF. CDR3 nucleotide sequence: TGTGCCAGCAGTTTATCTCCAGGGGGCTACTCTGGCTACACCTTC.

The DNA for the CDR3 is TGTGCCAGCAGCGGGGGACAGGGGATCGGTCAGCCCCAGCATTTT. It translates to CASSGGQGIGQPQHF. The chain combines TRBV9 with TRBJ1-5, with TRBD1 matching 10 bases. V trimming: 3 bases; J trimming: 6 bases; junction bases outside the gene matches: 6. This CDR3 is built from 15 residues. Germline CDR1 and CDR2: SGDLS and YYNGEE.

This rearrangement joins TRBV6-5 to TRBJ2-5; the D gene is possibly TRBD2 (5 bases). This CDR3 has 15 residues. V lost 8 bases to trimming and J lost 0 bases, with 16 bases between them. Germline CDR1 and CDR2: MNHEY and SVGAGI. CDR3 DNA: TGTGCCAGCGGACGAGGAGGACTCGACCAAGAGACCCAGTACTTC. This codes for CASGRGGLDQETQYF.

The CDR3 DNA is TGTGCCTGGGGACCGGGGTTTGGAAACACCATATATTTT. Its translation: CAWGPGFGNTIYF. The J gene is TRBJ1-3, the V gene TRBV30, with D uncertain. V shed 5 bases and J shed 3 bases, with 11 bases lying between them. The CDR3 is 13 amino acids. Germline V gene sequence: CDR1 GTSNPN, CDR2 SVGIG (reference sequence).

In DNA form, the CDR3 reads TGTGCCAGCAGTTACGACAGGGGGTGGTCGTCAGATACGCAGTATTTT. Protein product: CASSYDRGWSSDTQYF. The chain is built from TRBV6-5 and TRBJ2-3; 9 bases match TRBD1. Germline V gene sequence: CDR1 MNHEY, CDR2 SVGAGI. Trimming cost V 2 bases and J 4 bases; bases outside gene matches: 7. This CDR3 spans 16 amino acids.

This chain uses TRBV1 with TRBJ2-7; no DNA check was done on the table's D call, TRBD1. TRBV1 is a documented pseudogene. This CDR3 contains 14 residues. The CDR3 here is CTRTGTGDSYEQYF. The CDR3 DNA sequence: TGCACCAGAACCGGGACAGGGGACTCCTACGAGCAGTACTTC.

The chain carries TRBV2 and TRBJ1-5; no clear D gene. This CDR3 is 14 amino acids long. V gave up 6 bases and J gave up 2 bases, with 11 bases separating them. Germline V gene data show CDR1 as SNHLY and CDR2 as FYNNEI. The CDR3 DNA sequence: TGTGCCAGCAGAGAGGGTCCGGGCAATCAGCCCCAGCATTTT. Its protein is CASREGPGNQPQHF.

The gene calls are TRBV7-2 and TRBJ1-5; TRBD1 matches 7 bases. The germline V gene has CDR1 SGHTA and CDR2 FQGNSA. CDR3 size: 16 residues. The V segment lost 0 bases and the J segment 4 bases; nucleotides outside the gene matches: 6. The CDR3 DNA is TGTGCCAGCAGCTTAGCAGGGGGCCCGCGGAATCAGCCCCAGCATTTT. It encodes CASSLAGGPRNQPQHF.

The chain uses TRBV2 and TRBJ2-7, with TRBD2 matching 10 bases. Trimming at V came to 4 bases and at J to 7 bases, leaving 4 bases not matched to a gene. Germline-derived CDR1 and CDR2 are SNHLY and FYNNEI. This CDR3 has 13 amino acids. This CDR3 is CASSGTSGWEQYF. The CDR3 coding sequence is TGTGCCAGCAGTGGGACTAGCGGATGGGAGCAGTACTTC.

V gene TRBV25-1 combines with J gene TRBJ1-1, with TRBD1 as a possible D gene (6 bases). The CDR3 has 15 amino acids. Germline V gives CDR1 MGHDK, CDR2 SYGVNS. Trimming left V 1 base short and J 4 bases short, with 13 bases between. CDR3: CASSEFTGLITEAFF. CDR3 in DNA: TGTGCCAGCAGTGAATTCACAGGGCTGATCACTGAAGCTTTCTTT.

Only a few counts were recorded for this clone. This CDR3 is CASSYTALPGQFF. The DNA for the CDR3 is TGTGCCAGCAGTTATACAGCCCTACCTGGACAGTTCTTC. V gene TRBV6-6 combines with J gene TRBJ2-1, with D unresolved. Trimming removed 3 bases at V and 13 bases at J, with 16 bases between. The germline V gene has CDR1 MNHNY and CDR2 SVGAGI (reference sequence). The CDR3 runs to 13 residues.

The chain uses TRBV9 and TRBJ1-5, with 7 bases that match TRBD1. Germline assignment: CDR1 SGDLS and CDR2 YYNGEE. There are 15 residues in the CDR3. V shed 0 bases and J 11 bases; nucleotides not matched to a gene: 11. The CDR3 sequence: CASSVEAQGDSTQHF. As DNA, the CDR3 is TGTGCCAGCAGCGTAGAGGCCCAGGGGGACTCAACCCAGCATTTT. Full variable domain (rest looked up from reference TRBV9 and TRBJ1-5): DSGVTQTPKHLITATGQRVTLRCSPRSGDLSVYWYQQSLDQGLQFLIQYYNGEERAKGNILERFSAQQFPDLHSELNLSSLELGDSALYFCASSVEAQGDSTQHFGDGTRLSIL.

In nucleotides, the CDR3 is TGTGCCAGCACCGGGGACAGTTTCACAGATACGCAGTATTTT. This sequence encodes CASTGDSFTDTQYF. The rearrangement links TRBV2 to TRBJ2-3; 7 bases align to TRBD1. V trimming: 7 bases; J trimming: 2 bases; junction bases outside the gene matches: 6. Germline loops: CDR1 SNHLY, CDR2 FYNNEI. The CDR3 has 14 amino acids.

This clone occurred once. This same CDR3 is encoded by further DNA sequences in the sample. V gene TRBV30 combines with J gene TRBJ2-2; TRBD2 agrees at 7 bases. The CDR3 is made up of 16 amino acids. Germline lookup yields CDR1 GTSNPN and CDR2 SVGIG (reference sequence). Germline trimming cut 0 bases from V and 0 bases from J; bases unmatched to any gene: 4. The CDR3 nucleotides read TGTGCCTGGAGTGTACGGAGCGGGACGAACACCGGGGAGCTGTTTTTT. It translates to CAWSVRSGTNTGELFF.

On this clone: A read error may account for a junction end that differs from germline. V is TRBV6-5 and J is TRBJ2-1; D perhaps matches TRBD1 (5 bases). The CDR3 loop spans 12 amino acids. Looked up from germline, CDR1 is MNHEY and CDR2 is SVGAGI. The CDR3 nucleotides are TGTGCCAGCAGTTCAGACAGCAATCAGCAGTTCTTC. Its protein product is CASSSDSNQQFF.

The CDR3 loop reads CASSFSVAGAEQYF. As DNA, the CDR3 is TGTGCCAGCAGTTTTTCGGTAGCGGGAGCGGAGCAGTACTTC. The chain carries TRBV28 and TRBJ2-7; 9 bases are shared with TRBD2. CDR1 is MDHEN and CDR2 is SYDVKM in the germline V gene. V lost 3 bases to trimming and J lost 7 bases; unmatched junction nucleotides: 7. CDR3 length: 14 residues. Using reference TRBV28 and TRBJ2-7 for the parts outside the CDR3, the full variable domain is DVKVTQSSRYLVKRTGEKVFLECVQDMDHENMFWYRQDPGLGLRLIYFSYDVKMKEKGDIPEGYSVSREKKERFSLILESASTNQTSMYLCASSFSVAGAEQYFGPGTRLTVT.

This clone was seen only a few times. V usage is TRBV30 and J usage is TRBJ2-1, with 12 nucleotides matching TRBD2. Germline V gives CDR1 GTSNPN, CDR2 SVGIG (reference sequence). Trimming at V came to 0 bases and at J to 15 bases, leaving 18 bases not matched to a gene. The CDR3 spans 17 residues. CDR3 sequence (DNA): TGTGCCTGGAGTGTAGGGTGGACTAGCGGGATGGCGGGTCTAGTGTTCTTC. It specifies CAWSVGWTSGMAGLVFF.

CDR3 sequence (DNA): TGTGCCAGCAGTTACTCGGCTCGAGGGGAAAAACTGTTTTTT. It encodes CASSYSARGEKLFF. J is TRBJ1-4 and V is TRBV6-5; D unresolved. Germline lookup yields CDR1 MNHEY and CDR2 SVGAGI. The CDR3 extends over 14 amino acids. Trimming pared 0 bases from V and 8 bases from J, leaving 10 bases between.

The chain links TRBV28 to TRBJ1-3, with 11 bases fitting TRBD1. The trim removed 5 bases at V and 4 bases at J, leaving 7 bases unmatched. Germline V CDR1 and CDR2: MDHEN, SYDVKM. The CDR3 sequence is 16 residues long. The CDR3 loop is CASSPGQGASGNTIYF. The CDR3 coding sequence is TGTGCCAGCAGTCCCGGACAGGGGGCGTCGGGAAACACCATATATTTT.

This rearrangement joins TRBV4-1 to TRBJ2-6, with TRBD1 as a possible D gene (6 bases). The germline CDR1 and CDR2 sequences are MGHRA and YSYEKL. CDR3 length: 17 amino acids. Trimming shortened V by 1 base and J by 4 bases, and 14 bases separated the two germline ends. The CDR3 loop reads CASSQVKTGTGANVLTF. The CDR3 nucleotides are TGCGCCAGCAGCCAAGTGAAAACAGGGACCGGGGCCAACGTCCTGACTTTC.

V and J are TRBV28 and TRBJ1-5; no clear D. Germline V CDR1 and CDR2: MDHEN, SYDVKM. V was clipped by 6 bases and J by 7 bases, with 16 bases between them. CDR3 size: 14 residues. For the CDR3, the DNA is TGTGCCAGCAGACCAAGGACGGGAGGGCAGCCCCAGCATTTT. Translated, it gives CASRPRTGGQPQHF.

The V gene is TRBV5-6, the J gene TRBJ2-7, with TRBD2 matching 8 bases. The trim removed 5 bases at V and 2 bases at J, leaving 12 bases unmatched. Per the germline V gene, CDR1 is SGHDT and CDR2 is YYEEEE. CDR3 length equals 16 residues. The CDR3 DNA is TGTGCCAGCAGTCTAGCCCCAGAGACTAGCGCCTACGAGCAGTACTTC. It encodes CASSLAPETSAYEQYF.

In its sample, this clone was seen a few times. The V and J genes are TRBV28 and TRBJ1-5; D gene unclear. V was pared by 6 bases and J by 3 bases, with 12 bases between. CDR3 size: 14 residues. In germline, CDR1 is MDHEN, CDR2 SYDVKM. CDR3 DNA sequence: TGTGCCAGCAGAGCGGCAGACGACAATCAGCCCCAGCATTTT. Protein sequence: CASRAADDNQPQHF.

The V call is TRBV4-1, the J call TRBJ1-3, with TRBD1 as a possible D gene (5 bases). CDR3 length equals 16 residues. V lost 1 base and J 1 base, leaving 11 bases between the germline ends. Per germline, CDR1 MGHRA and CDR2 YSYEKL. The DNA of the CDR3 is TGCGCCAGCAGCCAAGTTTACAGGACATCTGGAAACACCATATATTTT. Residues: CASSQVYRTSGNTIYF.

The J gene is TRBJ2-3, the V gene TRBV28, with a tentative D call TRBD2 (6 bases). Trimming took 9 bases from V and 2 from J, leaving 15 bases between them. Germline V gene lookup returns CDR1 MDHEN and CDR2 SYDVKM. The CDR3 runs to 14 residues. The CDR3 nucleotides are TGTGCCAGTTTAGGGACTTACATCACAGATACGCAGTATTTT. Protein sequence: CASLGTYITDTQYF.

The chain employs TRBV10-2 and TRBJ2-1; tentative D call: TRBD2 (5 bases). The CDR3 length is 16 residues. The V and J ends lost 4 bases and 1 base respectively, with 14 bases between them. Germline V gives CDR1 WSHSY, CDR2 SAAADI. The CDR3 sequence: CASSVPGRRSYNEQFF. The CDR3 coding sequence is TGCGCCAGCAGTGTGCCAGGAAGGAGGTCCTACAATGAGCAGTTCTTC.

The V gene is TRBV16, the J gene TRBJ1-5, with D unclear. There are 12 residues in the CDR3. The germline CDR1 and CDR2 sequences are KGHSY and FQNENV. Trimming took off 2 bases at V and 6 bases at J, with 5 bases between the two ends. CDR3 in DNA: TGTGCCAGCAGCCAAGAGAGTCAGCCCCAGCATTTT. The encoded protein is CASSQESQPQHF.

In DNA form, the CDR3 reads TGTGCCAGCAGCTCCCAGCGGGAGGGCGGCCAGTTCTTC. It yields the protein CASSSQREGGQFF. The rearrangement links TRBV7-2 to TRBJ2-1; TRBD2 matches at 10 bases. After removal of 4 bases from V and 13 bases from J, the junction contained 7 bases not matched to a gene. The CDR3 totals 13 residues. CDR1 and CDR2 (germline): SGHTA, FQGNSA.

The J gene is TRBJ1-5, the V gene TRBV30; D is ambiguous. CDR3 size: 13 residues. V lost 3 bases and J lost 6, with 12 bases in between. CDR1 and CDR2 from the germline V gene are GTSNPN and SVGIG (reference sequence). DNA of the CDR3: TGTGCCTGGAGGGATCGGGGAGGTCAGCCCCAGCATTTT. Translating gives CAWRDRGGQPQHF.